This T cell receptor (beta chain) was observed in a study of T cell responses to AZD1222 COVID-19 vaccine. For the study at large: Second-dose timings of about 4 or about 12 weeks were pooled. Study-wide results and limits: The peak T cell response came first, and repertoires were sampled only after it. Donors were largely white British and mainly female; clonal diversity was possibly underestimated.

This CDR3 has 12 residues. Per the germline V gene, CDR1 is LGHDT and CDR2 is YNNKEL (reference sequence). V was trimmed by 3 bases and J by 2 bases, leaving 4 bases between them. As to this clone: As yet, its antigen is unknown. The same CDR3 can be traced to other DNA sequences in this sample.

TCRdb keeps only in-frame clones here, not all; method: immunoSEQ multiplex PCR. The table has approximately 180,000 clones, 90% seen once. This TCR was recovered from an adult in good health. This chain links TRBV3-1 (or the pseudogene TRBV3-2) with TRBJ1-2, with D unclear. The sequencing here drew on peripheral blood, taken on day 0 of AZD1222 vaccination. For the CDR3, the DNA is TGTGCCAGCAGCCAGGGGAACTATGGCTACACCTTC. This gives the protein CASSQGNYGYTF.